This T cell receptor beta chain was found in a study of response to subunit inactivated influenza vaccine. The study, taken as a whole, reports: Few additional T cells are recruited per seasonal influenza vaccination, authors suggested.

This clonotype was seen only once. Its antigen is not identified. The CDR3 extends over 15 amino acids. One entry per CDR3 protein results from TCRdb running MiXCR on the RT-PCR reads. This sample yields over 650,000 distinct CDR3 sequences, of which around 18% are seen a single time; roughly a tenth belongs to the top ten. This receptor was taken from a man aged 50-60 years who received an inactivated influenza vaccine. The V call is TRBV21-1, the J call TRBJ2-5; TRBD2 is the table's D call, not checked against the DNA. TRBV21-1 is classified as a pseudogene. The starting material was PBMCs from blood, obtained more than 4 days after vaccination. The CDR3 spells CASSNLAGFQETQYF. The CDR3 DNA reads TGTGCCAGCAGCAATCTAGCGGGGTTCCAAGAGACCCAGTACTTC.